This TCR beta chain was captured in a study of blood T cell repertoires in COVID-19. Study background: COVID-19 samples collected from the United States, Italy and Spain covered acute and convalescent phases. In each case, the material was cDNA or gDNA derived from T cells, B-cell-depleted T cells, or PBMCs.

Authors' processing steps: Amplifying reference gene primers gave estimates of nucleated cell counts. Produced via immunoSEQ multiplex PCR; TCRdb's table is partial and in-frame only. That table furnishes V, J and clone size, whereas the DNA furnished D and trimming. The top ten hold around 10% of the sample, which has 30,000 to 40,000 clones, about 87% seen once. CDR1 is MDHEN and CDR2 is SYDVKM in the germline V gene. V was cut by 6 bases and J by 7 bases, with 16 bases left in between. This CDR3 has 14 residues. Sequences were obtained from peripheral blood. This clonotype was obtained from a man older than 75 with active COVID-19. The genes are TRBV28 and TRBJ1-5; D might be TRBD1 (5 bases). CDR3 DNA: TGTGCCAGCAGCGCCCCGGTGGGGGGACAGCCCCAGCATTTT. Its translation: CASSAPVGGQPQHF.